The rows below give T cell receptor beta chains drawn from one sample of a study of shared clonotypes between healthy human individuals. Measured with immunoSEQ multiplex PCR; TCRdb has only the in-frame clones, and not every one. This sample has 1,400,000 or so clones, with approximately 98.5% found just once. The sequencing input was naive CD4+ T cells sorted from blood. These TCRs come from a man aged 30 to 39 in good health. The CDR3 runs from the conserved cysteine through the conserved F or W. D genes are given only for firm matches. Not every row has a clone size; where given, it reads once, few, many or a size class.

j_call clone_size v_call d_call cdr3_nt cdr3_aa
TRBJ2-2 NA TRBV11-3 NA TGTGCCAGCAGCAGGGGCGGGGAGCTGTTTTTT CASSRGGELFF
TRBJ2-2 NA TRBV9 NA TGTGCCAGCAGCGTGGACTTCGTCGGGGAGCTGTTTTTT CASSVDFVGELFF
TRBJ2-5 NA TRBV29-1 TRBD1 TGCAGCTCCAGGGGGCGCTTGCAAGAGACCCAGTACTTC CSSRGRLQETQYF
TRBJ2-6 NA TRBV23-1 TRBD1 TGCGCCAGCAGACCCTCGTTGTCAGGACAGGGGTCCTCTGGGGCCAACGTCCTGACTTTC CASRPSLSGQGSSGANVLTF
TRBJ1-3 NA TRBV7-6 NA TGTGCCAGCAGCCCTGCGATTGGGGGCGGAGGAAACACCATATATTTT CASSPAIGGGGNTIYF
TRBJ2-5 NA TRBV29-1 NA TGCAGCGTTGACTTCCAAGAGACCCAGTACTTC CSVDFQETQYF
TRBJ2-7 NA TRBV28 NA TGTGCCAGCACCCCCCCGGACCACTACTACGAGCAGTACTTC CASTPPDHYYEQYF
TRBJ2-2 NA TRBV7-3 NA TGTGCCAGCAGTCCGGACGGGAACACCGGGGAGCTGTTTTTT CASSPDGNTGELFF
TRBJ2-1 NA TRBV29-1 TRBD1 TGCAGCGTTGTCAGGGACAGTTACAATGAGCAGTTCTTC CSVVRDSYNEQFF
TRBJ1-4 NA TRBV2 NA TGTGCCAGCAGTGAAGCGCGGGCCGATAATGAAAAACTGTTTTTT CASSEARADNEKLFF
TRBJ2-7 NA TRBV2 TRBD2 TGTGCCAGCAGCCGGACTAGCGGGACCTACGAGCAGTACTTC CASSRTSGTYEQYF
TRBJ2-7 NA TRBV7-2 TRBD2 TGTGCCAGCAGGGTAGCGGGAGACTTCTCCTACGAGCAGTACTTC CASRVAGDFSYEQYF
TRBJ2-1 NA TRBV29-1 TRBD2 TGCAGCGTTGAAGGTTGGCGGGAGGGAAATGGGAATGAGCAGTTCTTC CSVEGWREGNGNEQFF
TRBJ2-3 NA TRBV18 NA TGTGCCAGCTCACTGACTAGCACAGATACGCAGTATTTT CASSLTSTDTQYF
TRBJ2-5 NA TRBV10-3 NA TGTGCCATCAGTGAGGAAAGCCAAGAGACCCAGTACTTC CAISEESQETQYF
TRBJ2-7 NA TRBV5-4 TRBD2 TGTGCCAGCAGCTTGGCACTAGCGGGAGCACACGAGCAGTACTTC CASSLALAGAHEQYF
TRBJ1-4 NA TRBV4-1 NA TGCGCCAGCAGCCAAAGTGGGTTAGAAAAACTGTTTTTT CASSQSGLEKLFF
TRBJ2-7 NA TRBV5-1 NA TGCGCCAGCAGCTTGGCCTCCGGGACCCCCCACGAGCAGTACTTC CASSLASGTPHEQYF
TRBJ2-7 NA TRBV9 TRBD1 TGTGCCAGCAGCGTCACCCGACAGGGAATAGAGGAGCAGTACTTC CASSVTRQGIEEQYF
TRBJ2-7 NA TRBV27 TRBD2 TGTGCCAGCAGTTTCAAGACTAGCGGGAGGCCTGGCTACGAGCAGTACTTC CASSFKTSGRPGYEQYF
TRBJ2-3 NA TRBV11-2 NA TGTGCCAGCAGCTTATTCGGGAGCACAGATACGCAGTATTTT CASSLFGSTDTQYF
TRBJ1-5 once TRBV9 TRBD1 TGTGCCAGCAGCGTCCCCGCAGCCCGTACAGGGGCTAATCAGCCCCAGCATTTT CASSVPAARTGANQPQHF
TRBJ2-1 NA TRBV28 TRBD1 TGTGCCAGCAGAAAACGACAGGGCCCCTTCTATGAGCAGTTCTTC CASRKRQGPFYEQFF
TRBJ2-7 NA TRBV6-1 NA TGTGCCAGCAGGACGAACTACGAGCAGTACTTC CASRTNYEQYF